This record covers a single TCR beta chain. The sample comes from a study of blood T cell repertoires in COVID-19. Whole-study context: PBMCs, B-cell-depleted T cells, or T cells were the source of the cDNA or gDNA that made up the material.

The repertoire was sequenced with immunoSEQ multiplex PCR; TCRdb's copy has only in-frame clones and lacks some. The repertoire has around 100,000 clones, more than 60% of them found once; the top ten carry 20% to 25%. This CDR3 comprises 15 residues. Trimming took 1 base from V and 2 from J, leaving 11 bases between them. The germline CDR1 and CDR2 sequences are SGHTS and YDEGEE. The chain joins TRBV5-8 to TRBJ2-3; unclear D gene. Sequences were obtained from peripheral blood. This clonotype was sampled from a man aged 70-80 years with active or convalescent COVID-19. In DNA form, the CDR3 reads TGTGCCAGCAGCTTGCTGGCATCTTCCACAGATACGCAGTATTTT. Protein sequence: CASSLLASSTDTQYF.